Below are 17 T cell receptor beta chains sequenced from a single sample in a study of breast tumors, draining lymph nodes, adjacent tissues. One entry per CDR3 protein results from TCRdb running MiXCR on the multiplex PCR reads. The table includes under 250,000 distinct CDR3 sequences, 32% detected once. Samples came from axillary lymph nodes draining the breast cancer. Sequenced sample: axillary lymph node tissue. Every receptor here comes from a female donor with breast cancer. Some clones in this sample may be carry-over from other donors' samples.

The V call is TRBV19, the J call TRBJ1-1, with unresolved D. V was pared by 1 base and J by 1 base, with 4 bases between. Germline CDR1 is LNHDA and CDR2 is SQIVND (reference sequence). The CDR3 is 13 amino acids. As DNA, the CDR3 is TGTGCCAGTAGTATAGTATCGAACACTGAAGCTTTCTTT. This sequence encodes CASSIVSNTEAFF.

The chain has TRBV12-3 or TRBV12-4 and TRBJ2-3; D is perhaps TRBD2 (6 bases). V shed 3 bases and J shed 0 bases, with 16 bases lying between them. This CDR3 contains 17 residues. For the CDR3, the DNA is TGTGCCAGCAGTTTCGCGGTCGGGAGTCCTAGCACAGATACGCAGTATTTT. It translates to CASSFAVGSPSTDTQYF.

In its sample, this clonotype was seen many times. The gene calls are TRBV5-1 and TRBJ2-7; D might be TRBD2 (6 bases). The V gene's germline CDR1 is SGHRS and CDR2 YFSETQ. The CDR3 spans 14 residues. V lost 4 bases and J 6 bases, leaving 17 bases between the germline ends. The chain's CDR3 is CASSDDLASVEQYF. The CDR3 DNA is TGCGCCAGCAGCGATGACTTGGCTAGCGTCGAGCAGTACTTC.

This clonotype showed up just a few times. The conserved phenylalanine or tryptophan normally closing the CDR3 is absent here, so this likely arose from a read error. V is TRBV9 and J is TRBJ2-5, with D maybe TRBD2 (5 bases). CDR1 SGDLS and CDR2 YYNGEE come from the germline V gene. The CDR3 has 13 amino acids. For the CDR3, the DNA is TGTGCCAGTAGCGTAGAAGGGTTCGAGACCCAGTACCTC. Encoded protein: CASSVEGFETQYL.

Turning to this clonotype: One base away lies a much larger clone, so this may be a sequencing read error. The chain uses TRBV2 and TRBJ2-1, with D perhaps TRBD1 or TRBD2 (5 bases each). Trimming left V 3 bases short and J 9 bases short, with 15 bases between. This CDR3 spans 14 amino acids. Germline V gives CDR1 SNHLY, CDR2 FYNNEI. CDR3 sequence: CASSDSGLLSEQFF. DNA of the CDR3: TGTGCCAGCAGTGATTCGGGGCTACTCAGTGAGCAGTTCTTC. Full variable domain (rest looked up from reference TRBV2 and TRBJ2-1): EPEVTQTPSHQVTQMGQEVILRCVPISNHLYFYWYRQILGQKVEFLVSFYNNEISEKSEIFDDQFSVERPDGSNFTLKIRSTKLEDSAMYFCASSDSGLLSEQFFGPGTRLTVL.

This clonotype was seen ten or more times. The gene calls are TRBV20-1 and TRBJ2-5; D is perhaps TRBD1 (6 bases). This CDR3 contains 12 residues. Germline-derived CDR1 and CDR2 are DFQATT and SNEGSKA (reference sequence). The CDR3 nucleotides are TGCAGAGCATACAGGGAACTAGAGACCCAGTACTTC. It is translated as CRAYRELETQYF.

In its sample, this clonotype was seen many times. The genes are TRBV12-3 or TRBV12-4 and TRBJ1-3; D is ambiguous. The CDR3 runs to 14 residues. Trimming left V 6 bases short and J 4 bases short, with 13 bases between. The CDR3 DNA sequence: TGTGCCAGCAGGCTCGGGTCCTCGGGAAACACCATATATTTT. The encoded protein is CASRLGSSGNTIYF.

The chain uses TRBV10-1 and TRBJ2-1; tentatively, D is TRBD2 (5 bases). Trimming pared 5 bases from V and 0 bases from J, leaving 11 bases between. Germline-derived CDR1 and CDR2 are WNHNN and SYGVQD (reference sequence). CDR3 length: 15 amino acids. Here the CDR3 DNA reads TGCGCCAGCAGTTGGACGGGGAGCTCCTACAATGAGCAGTTCTTC. Translating it yields CASSWTGSSYNEQFF.

In regard to this clonotype: A clone one base away is much larger, so this may be a read error. This chain links TRBV11-3 with TRBJ2-1; TRBD2 matches at 7 bases. CDR3 length: 19 residues. V was pared by 1 base and J by 5 bases, with 17 bases of the junction left unmatched. Germline values: CDR1 SGHNT, CDR2 YENEEA. CDR3 residues: CASSLAGLAAGEAHNEQFF. CDR3 bases: TGTGCCAGCAGCTTAGCTGGGCTAGCGGCGGGAGAAGCCCACAATGAGCAGTTCTTC.

The chain couples TRBV25-1 to TRBJ1-4; the D gene is possibly TRBD1 (6 bases). Trimming took 8 bases from V and 1 from J, leaving 17 bases between them. The germline V gene has CDR1 MGHDK and CDR2 SYGVNS. The CDR3 consists of 16 residues. CDR3 bases: TGTGCCAGCCGCAAAACAGGGCGACGAACTAATGAAAAACTGTTTTTT. Amino acids: CASRKTGRRTNEKLFF.

The V gene is TRBV14, the J gene TRBJ1-2, with 10 positions matching TRBD1. Germline loops: CDR1 SGHDN, CDR2 FVKESK. The CDR3 has 15 residues. With 3 bases clipped from V and 9 bases from J, the junction kept 10 bases outside the gene matches. CDR3 region: CASSHGQGGVIRYTF. As DNA, the CDR3 is TGTGCCAGCAGCCACGGACAGGGGGGTGTTATCCGCTACACCTTC.

In this sample, this clonotype turned up many times. This chain connects TRBV6-4 to TRBJ1-4, with TRBD1 matching 7 bases. The V segment lost 3 bases and the J segment 0 bases; nucleotides outside the gene matches: 13. Germline CDR1 is MRHNA and CDR2 is SNTAGT. The CDR3 consists of 19 residues. CDR3 DNA sequence: TGTGCCAGCAGTGATGATTGCAGGGGGTGGGGTGCAACTAATGAAAAACTGTTTTTT. The encoded protein is CASSDDCRGWGATNEKLFF.

Turning to this clonotype: A much more abundant neighbour one base away suggests this may be a read error. This chain links TRBV14 with TRBJ2-5, with D perhaps given as TRBD1 or TRBD2 (5 bases each). From germline, CDR1 is SGHDN and CDR2 FVKESK. The CDR3 contains 14 residues. The CDR3 reads CASSQPGPVQTQSF. CDR3 nucleotide sequence: TGTGCCAGCAGCCAGCCGGGACCAGTACAGACCCAGTCCTTC.

The chain couples TRBV12-3 or TRBV12-4 to TRBJ1-1; D uncertain. V gave up 3 bases and J gave up 7 bases, with 9 bases separating them. CDR3 length equals 12 residues. For the CDR3, the DNA is TGTGCCAGCAGTTTTGGCGAATTTGAAGCTTTCTTT. It codes for CASSFGEFEAFF.

This clonotype was recorded a few times. A much larger clone differs by one base, so this may be a read error. V and J are TRBV20-1 and TRBJ2-1; 10 bases map to TRBD1. The trim removed 7 bases at V and 6 bases at J, leaving 6 bases unmatched. The CDR3 runs to 13 residues. Germline V gene sequence: CDR1 DFQATT, CDR2 SNEGSKA (reference sequence). CDR3 in DNA: TGCAGTGTAGCGGGACAGGGGAGCAATGAGCAGTTCTTC. Protein sequence: CSVAGQGSNEQFF.

Notes on this clonotype: A much larger clone sits a single nucleotide away, making a read error possible. V and J are TRBV20-1 and TRBJ2-7, with TRBD2 matching 8 bases. CDR3 size: 15 residues. The V gene end was trimmed by 1 base and the J gene end by 6 bases; junction bases not matched to a gene: 11. Germline V gene sequence: CDR1 DFQATT, CDR2 SNEGSKA (reference sequence). As DNA, the CDR3 is TGCAGTGCTAGAGGCCTACTAGCGGAAGCGGGCGAGCAGTACTTC. It specifies CSARGLLAEAGEQYF.

This clonotype came up many times. The rearrangement uses TRBV30 and TRBJ2-5; D perhaps matches TRBD1 (5 bases). This CDR3 is 14 amino acids long. With 1 base removed from V and 5 bases from J, the gap between germline ends came to 14 bases. CDR1 is GTSNPN, CDR2 SVGIG, per germline (reference sequence). CDR3: CAWSGGRVRETQYF. DNA of the CDR3: TGTGCCTGGAGTGGTGGCAGGGTGCGGGAGACCCAGTACTTC.